These 19 T cell receptor beta chains share one sample of origin, sequenced in a study of blood T cell repertoires in COVID-19. Sequencing was performed with immunoSEQ multiplex PCR; in TCRdb, only in-frame clones are kept and a portion is missing. The table shows about 230,000 clones, with 65% to 90% occurring only once. The sample taken for sequencing was peripheral blood. Receptor source: a man aged 45 to 65 with COVID-19, enrolled during active disease.

This clone was seen a few times. This sequence joins TRBV27 and TRBJ1-2, with D maybe TRBD1 (5 bases). Trimming took off 3 bases at V and 3 bases at J, with 23 bases between the two ends. This CDR3 region has 18 residues. Per germline, CDR1 MNHEY and CDR2 SMNVEV (reference sequence). The CDR3 region has the DNA TGTGCCAGCAGTTTGAGGCAGGGCCTGACTCCTAAGGACTATGGCTACACCTTC. This sequence encodes CASSLRQGLTPKDYGYTF.

This chain connects TRBV7-8 to TRBJ2-3; 9 positions match TRBD2. Germline CDR1 is SGHVS and CDR2 is FQNEAQ. The CDR3 has 19 residues. The junction had 15 bases not matched to a gene; V was cut back by 3 bases and J by 2 bases. This chain's CDR3 is CASSLGVGSGLAFTDTQYF. DNA for the CDR3: TGTGCCAGCAGCTTGGGAGTCGGGTCGGGACTAGCTTTCACAGATACGCAGTATTTT.

The chain recombines TRBV30 with TRBJ1-4; 12 positions match TRBD1. Per the germline V gene, CDR1 is GTSNPN and CDR2 is SVGIG (reference sequence). V lost 3 bases to trimming and J lost 8 bases; unmatched junction nucleotides: 10. The CDR3 has 16 amino acids. Here the CDR3 reads CAWRKGDRGRGEKLFF. CDR3 sequence (DNA): TGTGCCTGGAGAAAAGGGGACAGGGGGCGCGGAGAAAAACTGTTTTTT.

In the case of this clone: This sample also contains other DNA sequences that code for the same CDR3. The rearrangement uses TRBV28 and TRBJ2-7, with a weak D call TRBD1 (6 bases). The CDR3 is made up of 15 amino acids. Germline V gives CDR1 MDHEN, CDR2 SYDVKM. V lost 6 bases, J lost 2 bases, and 17 bases lay in between. CDR3 residues: CASRGQGIGTYEQYF. The CDR3, as DNA: TGTGCCAGCAGGGGTCAGGGGATCGGAACCTACGAGCAGTACTTC.

This clone was detected only a few times. This chain uses TRBV10-2 with TRBJ2-5; 9 bases are a match to TRBD1. The trim removed 4 bases at V and 5 bases at J, leaving 5 bases unmatched. The CDR3 has 14 amino acids. Germline V gene data show CDR1 as WSHSY and CDR2 as SAAADI. The DNA of the CDR3 is TGCGCCAGCAGTGGTGACAGGGGGGGGGAGACCCAGTACTTC. Encoded protein: CASSGDRGGETQYF.

This clone was picked up one time. The chain has TRBV6-2 or TRBV6-3 and TRBJ2-3, with D perhaps matching TRBD1 (6 bases). CDR3 length: 16 residues. Trimming took off 6 bases at V and 2 bases at J, with 18 bases between the two ends. Per germline, CDR1 MNHEY and CDR2 SVGEGT. The DNA of the CDR3 is TGTGCCAGCAGCCCGCCCCCGACAGGCCTCACAGATACGCAGTATTTT. It is translated as CASSPPPTGLTDTQYF.

This chain connects TRBV28 to TRBJ2-3; 12 nucleotides align to TRBD2. Trimming took 3 bases from V and 3 from J; bases not matched to a gene: 7. There are 17 residues in the CDR3. The germline gives CDR1 MDHEN, CDR2 SYDVKM. This CDR3 is CASSFKLLAGGTDTQYF. Written as DNA, the CDR3 is TGTGCCAGCAGTTTCAAACTACTAGCGGGGGGAACAGATACGCAGTATTTT.

The chain couples TRBV19 to TRBJ1-1; a weak D match, TRBD1 (5 bases). The CDR3 runs to 15 residues. Deletions cut 7 bases from V and 6 bases from J, with 21 bases between. The V gene's germline CDR1 is LNHDA and CDR2 SQIVND (reference sequence). CDR3 amino acids: CASTPRRGGTAEAFF. The CDR3 nucleotides read TGTGCCAGTACCCCCCGCCGGGGGGGAACGGCTGAAGCTTTCTTT.

V and J are TRBV7-9 and TRBJ2-1; 13 bases match TRBD2. The V gene end was trimmed by 4 bases and the J gene end by 7 bases; junction bases not matched to a gene: 7. The CDR3 contains 16 residues. Germline V gene data show CDR1 as SEHNR and CDR2 as FQNEAQ (reference sequence). Here the CDR3 reads CASSSSGLAGRNEQFF. The CDR3 region has the DNA TGTGCCAGCAGCTCTTCGGGACTAGCGGGAAGGAATGAGCAGTTCTTC.

V and J are TRBV6-5 and TRBJ2-4, with TRBD1 matching over 8 bases. CDR1 is MNHEY and CDR2 is SVGAGI in the germline V gene. V gave up 7 bases and J gave up 4 bases; unmatched junction bases: 3. The CDR3 is 13 amino acids. CDR3 bases: TGTGCCAGCATCGACAGGGGAAAAAACATTCAGTACTTC. It yields the protein CASIDRGKNIQYF.

The chain combines TRBV3-1 (or the pseudogene TRBV3-2) with TRBJ2-7, with 9 bases aligning to TRBD1. The V and J ends lost 7 bases and 5 bases, in that order; junction bases with no gene match: 9. The germline gives CDR1 LGHDT, CDR2 YNNKEL (reference sequence). This CDR3 contains 14 residues. CDR3 sequence (DNA): TGTGCCAGCACCCCGGGACAGGGTTTCAACGAGCAGTACTTC. Residues: CASTPGQGFNEQYF.

The rearrangement joins TRBV6-2 or TRBV6-3 to TRBJ1-2, with 8 bases aligning to TRBD1. This CDR3 is 13 amino acids long. J was trimmed by 5 bases and V by 6 bases; bases with no gene match: 5. From germline, CDR1 is MNHEY and CDR2 SVGEGT. Written as DNA, the CDR3 is TGTGCCAGCAGCCTCCGGGACAGGTATGGCTACACCTTC. This codes for CASSLRDRYGYTF.

The V call is TRBV3-1 (or the pseudogene TRBV3-2), the J call TRBJ1-6; D is unclear. Germline CDR1 reads LGHDT; CDR2 reads YNNKEL (reference sequence). The V end lost 0 bases, the J end lost 7 bases, and 19 bases lay between the germline ends. The length of the CDR3 is 18 residues. CDR3 DNA sequence: TGTGCCAGCAGCCAAGAACGTTTAATCACTCCTGTGAATTCACCCCTCCACTTT. Residues: CASSQERLITPVNSPLHF.

The CDR3 bases are TGTGCCAGCAGCTTATACGGGCAGGGGACTAACTATGGCTACACCTTC. Its translation is CASSLYGQGTNYGYTF. The V gene is TRBV7-8, the J gene TRBJ1-2; maybe TRBD1 (6 bases). V gave up 2 bases and J gave up 0 bases, with 13 bases separating them. Germline CDR1 is SGHVS and CDR2 is FQNEAQ. There are 16 residues in the CDR3.

CDR3 sequence reads: CASSPQGAGNTIYF. As DNA, the CDR3 is TGTGCCAGCAGCCCCCAAGGGGCTGGAAACACCATATATTTT. The chain recombines TRBV3-1 (or the pseudogene TRBV3-2) with TRBJ1-3, with D perhaps matching TRBD1 (5 bases). CDR1 LGHDT and CDR2 YNNKEL come from the germline V gene (reference sequence). Trimming left V 4 bases short and J 2 bases short, with 9 bases between. The CDR3 has 14 residues.

This clone has a single count. The V call is TRBV4-2, the J call TRBJ1-2; D might be TRBD1 (5 bases). The CDR3 spans 17 residues. Germline V gene data show CDR1 as LGHNA and CDR2 as YNFKEQ. V was clipped by 0 bases and J by 2 bases, with 16 bases between them. The CDR3 is CASSQDAGRVANYGYTF. CDR3 bases: TGTGCCAGCAGCCAAGACGCGGGGCGTGTTGCGAACTATGGCTACACCTTC.

The V call is TRBV7-3, the J call TRBJ1-2; D is undetermined. The V and J ends lost 4 bases and 10 bases respectively, with 19 bases between them. Germline V gene sequence: CDR1 SGHTA, CDR2 FQGTGA. The CDR3 has 14 residues. The CDR3 loop is CASSSGGAMGDYTF. The CDR3, as DNA: TGTGCCAGCAGCTCAGGCGGAGCTATGGGAGACTACACCTTC.

The chain recombines TRBV2 with TRBJ1-6, with TRBD1 matching over 7 bases. Germline V gene data show CDR1 as SNHLY and CDR2 as FYNNEI. There are 14 residues in the CDR3. With V trimmed by 5 bases and J by 3 bases, 1 base remained unmatched. CDR3 bases: TGTGCCAGCAGTACAGGGGTCTATAATTCACCCCTCCACTTT. Its translation: CASSTGVYNSPLHF.

V and J are TRBV6-4 and TRBJ2-2; tentative D call: TRBD2 (5 bases). This CDR3 is built from 12 residues. Trimming stripped 4 bases from V and 7 bases from J, with 7 bases between. The V gene's germline CDR1 is MRHNA and CDR2 SNTAGT. The CDR3 DNA reads as TGTGCCAGCAGTGCGGGGTTCGGGGAGCTGTTTTTT. Translating gives CASSAGFGELFF.